The clone carrying this T cell receptor (beta chain) occurred many times. Unique molecular identifiers tagged the TCRbeta library. TCRdb ran MiXCR on the PCR reads and lists one entry per CDR3 protein. The sample records over 150,000 distinct CDR3 sequences, about 6.3% being singletons. Trimming shortened V by 3 bases and J by 4 bases, and 11 bases separated the two germline ends. CDR3 length: 14 residues. Looked up from germline, CDR1 is SEHNR and CDR2 is FQNEAQ (reference sequence). The data originate from a study of T-cell reconstitution after alpha-beta-depleted transplantation in children. The clonotype comes from a human donor who donated a stem cell graft to a child with Wiskott-Aldrich syndrome. The material was PBMCs from the stem cell graft donor, obtained from the stem cell graft. The gene calls are TRBV7-9 and TRBJ2-3, with D maybe TRBD2 (6 bases). The CDR3 nucleotides are TGTGCCAGCAGCTTGGGAGGTAACGCAGATACGCAGTATTTT. Amino acids: CASSLGGNADTQYF. Looking up the rest from reference TRBV7-9 and TRBJ2-3 gives the full variable domain: DTGVSQNPRHKITKRGQNVTFRCDPISEHNRLYWYRQTLGQGPEFLTYFQNEAQLEKSRLLSDRFSAERPKGSFSTLEIQRTEQGDSAMYLCASSLGGNADTQYFGPGTRLTVL.